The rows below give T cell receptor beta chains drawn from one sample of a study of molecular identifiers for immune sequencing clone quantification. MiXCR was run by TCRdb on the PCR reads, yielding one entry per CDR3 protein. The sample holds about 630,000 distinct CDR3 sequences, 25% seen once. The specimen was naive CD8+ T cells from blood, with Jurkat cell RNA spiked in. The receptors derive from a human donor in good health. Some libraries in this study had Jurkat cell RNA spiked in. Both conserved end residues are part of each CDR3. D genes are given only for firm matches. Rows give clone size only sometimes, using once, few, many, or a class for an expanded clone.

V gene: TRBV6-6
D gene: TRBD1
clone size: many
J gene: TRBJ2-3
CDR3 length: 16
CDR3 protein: CASSYVRQGASDTQYF
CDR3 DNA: TGTGCCAGCAGTTACGTCCGCCAGGGGGCCTCAGATACGCAGTATTTT

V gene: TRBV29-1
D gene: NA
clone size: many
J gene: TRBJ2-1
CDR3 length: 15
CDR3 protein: CSVDPSWGTYNEQFF
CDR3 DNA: TGCAGCGTCGACCCTAGCTGGGGGACGTACAATGAGCAGTTCTTC

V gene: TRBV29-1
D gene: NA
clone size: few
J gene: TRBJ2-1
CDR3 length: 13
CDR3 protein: CSVDADTYNEQFF
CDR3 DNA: TGCAGCGTTGATGCTGACACCTACAATGAGCAGTTCTTC

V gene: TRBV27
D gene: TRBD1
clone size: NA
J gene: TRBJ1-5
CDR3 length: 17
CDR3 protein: CASSPTGNFLGNQPQHF
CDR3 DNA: TGTGCCAGCAGTCCGACAGGGAACTTTTTAGGCAATCAGCCCCAGCATTTT

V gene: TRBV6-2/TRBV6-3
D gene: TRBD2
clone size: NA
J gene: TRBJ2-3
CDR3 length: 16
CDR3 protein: CASSLSLAGGPDTQYF
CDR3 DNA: TGTGCCAGCAGTCTCTCCTTAGCGGGAGGGCCAGATACGCAGTATTTT

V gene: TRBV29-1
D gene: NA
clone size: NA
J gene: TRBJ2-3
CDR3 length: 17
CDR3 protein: CSVEQPGWESPTDTQYF
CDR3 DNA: TGCAGCGTCGAACAACCCGGGTGGGAGAGCCCTACAGATACGCAGTATTTT

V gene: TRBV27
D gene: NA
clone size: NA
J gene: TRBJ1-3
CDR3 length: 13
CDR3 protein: CASAALGSNTIYF
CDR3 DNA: TGTGCCAGCGCTGCCTTGGGTTCAAACACCATATATTTT

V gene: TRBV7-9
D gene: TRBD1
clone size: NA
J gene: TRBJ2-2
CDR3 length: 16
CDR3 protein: CASSGDRELNTGELFF
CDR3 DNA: TGTGCCAGCAGCGGAGACAGGGAATTGAACACCGGGGAGCTGTTTTTT

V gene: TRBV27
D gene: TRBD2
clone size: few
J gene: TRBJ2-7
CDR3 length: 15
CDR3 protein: CASSIQTSEHYEQYF
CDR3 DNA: TGTGCCAGCAGTATCCAGACTAGCGAACACTACGAGCAGTACTTC

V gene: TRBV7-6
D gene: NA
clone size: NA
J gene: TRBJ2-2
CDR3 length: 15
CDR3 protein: CASPPGFSMAGELFF
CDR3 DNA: TGTGCCAGCCCCCCCGGGTTTTCTATGGCCGGGGAGCTGTTTTTT

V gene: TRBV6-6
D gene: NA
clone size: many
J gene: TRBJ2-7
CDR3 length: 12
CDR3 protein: CAAAGGPGEQYF
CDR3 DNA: TGTGCAGCCGCCGGGGGACCAGGAGAGCAGTACTTC

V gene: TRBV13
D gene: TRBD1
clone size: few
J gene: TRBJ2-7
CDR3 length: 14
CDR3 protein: CASSIKGQFYEQYF
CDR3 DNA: TGTGCCAGCAGCATAAAGGGACAGTTCTACGAGCAGTACTTC

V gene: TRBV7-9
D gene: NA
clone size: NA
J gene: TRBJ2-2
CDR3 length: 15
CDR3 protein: CASSLPVVNTGELFF
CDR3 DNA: TGTGCCAGCAGCCTTCCGGTGGTGAACACCGGGGAGCTGTTTTTT

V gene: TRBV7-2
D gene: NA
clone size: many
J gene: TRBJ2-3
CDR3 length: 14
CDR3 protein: CASSLEDSTDTQYF
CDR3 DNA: TGTGCCAGCAGCTTAGAGGATAGCACAGATACGCAGTATTTT

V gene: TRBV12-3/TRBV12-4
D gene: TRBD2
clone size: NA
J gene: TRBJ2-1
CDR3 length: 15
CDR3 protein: CASSFTTSGDNEQFF
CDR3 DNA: TGTGCCAGCAGTTTTACTACTAGCGGGGACAATGAGCAGTTCTTC

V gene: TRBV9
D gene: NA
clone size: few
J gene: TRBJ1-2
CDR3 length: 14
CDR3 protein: CASSVDEGWDGYTF
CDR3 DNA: TGTGCCAGCAGCGTAGATGAGGGCTGGGATGGCTACACCTTC

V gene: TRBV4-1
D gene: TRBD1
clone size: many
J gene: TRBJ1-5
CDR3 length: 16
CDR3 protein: CASSPMDRGGNQPQHF
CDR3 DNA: TGCGCCAGCAGCCCCATGGACAGGGGTGGCAATCAGCCCCAGCATTTT

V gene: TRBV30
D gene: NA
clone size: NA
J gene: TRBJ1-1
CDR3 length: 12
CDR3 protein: CAWTMGDTEAFF
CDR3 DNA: TGTGCCTGGACTATGGGGGACACTGAAGCTTTCTTT

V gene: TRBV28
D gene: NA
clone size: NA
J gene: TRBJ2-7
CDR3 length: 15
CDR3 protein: CASRVLGSGDHEQYF
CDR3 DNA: TGTGCCAGCAGGGTTTTAGGCAGCGGAGACCACGAGCAGTACTTC

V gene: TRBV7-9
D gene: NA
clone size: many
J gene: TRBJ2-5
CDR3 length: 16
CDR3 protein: CASSLMTDLYQETQYF
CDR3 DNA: TGTGCCAGCAGCTTAATGACAGATCTGTACCAAGAGACCCAGTACTTC

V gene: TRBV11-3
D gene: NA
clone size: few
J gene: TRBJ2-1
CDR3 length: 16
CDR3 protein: CASSPRGGGALDEQFF
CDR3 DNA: TGTGCCAGCAGCCCCAGAGGGGGGGGGGCTTTGGATGAGCAGTTCTTC

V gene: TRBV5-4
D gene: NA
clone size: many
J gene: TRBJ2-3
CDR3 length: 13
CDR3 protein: CASSSDRRDTQYF
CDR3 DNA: TGTGCCAGCAGCTCTGACAGGCGCGATACGCAGTATTTT

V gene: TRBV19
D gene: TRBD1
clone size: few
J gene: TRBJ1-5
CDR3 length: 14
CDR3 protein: CASSIGTGKQPQHF
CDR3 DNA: TGTGCCAGTAGTATAGGGACAGGGAAACAGCCCCAGCATTTT

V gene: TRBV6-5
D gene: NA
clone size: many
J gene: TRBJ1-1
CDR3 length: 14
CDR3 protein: CASSRDRRSTEAFF
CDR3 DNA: TGTGCCAGCAGCCGCGACAGGAGGTCCACTGAAGCTTTCTTT

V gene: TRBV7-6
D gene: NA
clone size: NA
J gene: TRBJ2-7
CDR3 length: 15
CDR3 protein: CASSLGVGDSYEQYF
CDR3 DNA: TGTGCCAGCAGCTTAGGGGTAGGGGACTCCTACGAGCAGTACTTC

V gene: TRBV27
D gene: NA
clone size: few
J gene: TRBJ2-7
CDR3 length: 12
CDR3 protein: CASGLISYEQYF
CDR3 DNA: TGTGCCAGCGGCCTTATCTCCTACGAGCAGTACTTC

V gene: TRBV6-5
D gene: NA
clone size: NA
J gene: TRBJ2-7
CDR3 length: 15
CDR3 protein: CASSFHKDPGYGQYF
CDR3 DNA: TGTGCCAGCAGTTTTCACAAGGACCCGGGCTACGGGCAGTACTTC

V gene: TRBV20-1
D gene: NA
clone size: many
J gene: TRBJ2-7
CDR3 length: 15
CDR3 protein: CSARDSGTLSYEQYF
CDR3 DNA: TGCAGTGCTAGAGATTCCGGGACACTCTCCTACGAGCAGTACTTC

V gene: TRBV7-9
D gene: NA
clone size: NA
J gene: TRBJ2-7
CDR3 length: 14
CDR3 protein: CASTGAANSYEQYF
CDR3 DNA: TGTGCCAGCACGGGGGCCGCCAACTCCTACGAGCAGTACTTC

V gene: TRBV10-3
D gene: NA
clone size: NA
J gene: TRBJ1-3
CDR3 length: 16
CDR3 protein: CAISEQDSYSGNTIYF
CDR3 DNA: TGTGCCATCAGTGAGCAAGACTCCTACTCTGGAAACACCATATATTTT

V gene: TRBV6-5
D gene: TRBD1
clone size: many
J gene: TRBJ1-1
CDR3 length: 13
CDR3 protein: CASRRQGETEAFF
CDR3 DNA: TGTGCCAGCAGGCGACAGGGGGAAACTGAAGCTTTCTTT

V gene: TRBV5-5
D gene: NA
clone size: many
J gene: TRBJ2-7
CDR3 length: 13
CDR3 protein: CASSLADPYEQYF
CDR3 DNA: TGTGCCAGCAGCTTGGCTGATCCCTACGAGCAGTACTTC

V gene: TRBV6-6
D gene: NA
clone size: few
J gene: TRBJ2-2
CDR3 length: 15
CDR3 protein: CASSPEYPNTGELFF
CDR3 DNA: TGTGCCAGCAGTCCGGAGTACCCGAACACCGGGGAGCTGTTTTTT

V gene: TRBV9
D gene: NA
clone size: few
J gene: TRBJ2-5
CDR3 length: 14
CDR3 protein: CASSSRSYQETQYF
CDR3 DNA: TGTGCCAGCAGCTCCAGGTCTTACCAAGAGACCCAGTACTTC

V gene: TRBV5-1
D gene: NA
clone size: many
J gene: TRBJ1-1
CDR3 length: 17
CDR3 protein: CASSLVGIGLKDTEAFF
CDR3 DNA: TGCGCCAGCAGCTTGGTTGGGATTGGGTTAAAGGACACTGAAGCTTTCTTT

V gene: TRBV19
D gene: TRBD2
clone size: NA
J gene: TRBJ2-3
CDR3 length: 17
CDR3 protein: CASSIFGVAGRNATQYF
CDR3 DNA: TGTGCCAGTAGTATTTTCGGGGTAGCGGGGAGGAACGCTACGCAGTATTTT

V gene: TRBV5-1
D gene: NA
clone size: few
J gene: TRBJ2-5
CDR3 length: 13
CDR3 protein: CASRTGYQETQYF
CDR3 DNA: TGCGCCAGTAGAACAGGGTACCAAGAGACCCAGTACTTC

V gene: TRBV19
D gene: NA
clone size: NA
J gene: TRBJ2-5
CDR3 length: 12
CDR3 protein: CASSIAQEPQYF
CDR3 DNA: TGTGCCAGTAGTATAGCCCAAGAGCCCCAGTACTTC

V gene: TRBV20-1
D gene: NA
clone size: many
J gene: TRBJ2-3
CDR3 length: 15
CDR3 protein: CSARDHHWVTDTQYF
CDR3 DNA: TGCAGTGCTAGAGATCACCACTGGGTCACAGATACGCAGTATTTT

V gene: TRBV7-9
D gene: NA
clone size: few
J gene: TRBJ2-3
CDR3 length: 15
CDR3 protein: CANSPVKGGTDTQYF
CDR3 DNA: TGTGCCAACAGCCCAGTCAAGGGGGGGACAGATACGCAGTATTTT

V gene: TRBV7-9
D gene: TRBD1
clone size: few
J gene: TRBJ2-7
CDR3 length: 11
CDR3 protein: CASKTGNEQYF
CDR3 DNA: TGTGCCAGCAAGACAGGGAACGAGCAGTACTTC

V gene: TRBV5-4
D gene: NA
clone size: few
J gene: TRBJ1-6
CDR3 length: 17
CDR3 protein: CASSLGGPGLVNSPLHF
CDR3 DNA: TGTGCCAGCAGCTTGGGTGGTCCGGGGCTGGTTAATTCACCCCTCCACTTT

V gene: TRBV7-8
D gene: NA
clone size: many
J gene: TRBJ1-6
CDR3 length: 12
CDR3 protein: CASSLNLSPLHF
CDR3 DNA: TGTGCCAGCAGCTTAAATCTATCACCCCTCCACTTT

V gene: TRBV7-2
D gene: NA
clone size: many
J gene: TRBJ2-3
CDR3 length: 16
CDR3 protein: CASSLTHNPSTDTQYF
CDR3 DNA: TGTGCCAGCAGCTTGACACATAATCCTAGCACAGATACGCAGTATTTT

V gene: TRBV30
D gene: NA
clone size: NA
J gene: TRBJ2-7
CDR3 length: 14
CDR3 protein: CAWSVGQGGYEQYF
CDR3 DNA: TGTGCCTGGAGTGTAGGCCAGGGGGGATACGAGCAGTACTTC

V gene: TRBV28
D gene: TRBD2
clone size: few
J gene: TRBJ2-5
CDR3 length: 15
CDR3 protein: CASSPLLAGEETQCF
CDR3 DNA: TGTGCCAGCAGTCCCCTTCTAGCGGGAGAAGAGACCCAGTGCTTC

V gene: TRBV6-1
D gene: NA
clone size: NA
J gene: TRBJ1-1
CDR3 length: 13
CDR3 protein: CATKLEGLAEAFF
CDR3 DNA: TGTGCCACCAAGTTGGAGGGATTGGCTGAAGCTTTCTTT

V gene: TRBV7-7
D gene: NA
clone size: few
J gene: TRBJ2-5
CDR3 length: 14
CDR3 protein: CASSVSQLQETQYF
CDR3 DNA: TGTGCCAGCAGCGTAAGCCAGCTACAAGAGACCCAGTACTTC

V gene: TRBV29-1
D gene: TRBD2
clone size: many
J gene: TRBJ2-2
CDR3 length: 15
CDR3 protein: CSVADSGRNTGELFF
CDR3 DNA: TGCAGCGTTGCGGATAGCGGGAGGAACACCGGGGAGCTGTTTTTT

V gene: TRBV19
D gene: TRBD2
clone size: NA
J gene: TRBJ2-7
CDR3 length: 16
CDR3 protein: CASSMTASGGNYEQYF
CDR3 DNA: TGTGCCAGTAGTATGACGGCTAGCGGGGGGAACTACGAGCAGTACTTC

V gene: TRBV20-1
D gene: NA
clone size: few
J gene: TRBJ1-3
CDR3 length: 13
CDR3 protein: CSARGGQGNTIYF
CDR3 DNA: TGCAGTGCTAGAGGCGGCCAAGGAAACACCATATATTTT

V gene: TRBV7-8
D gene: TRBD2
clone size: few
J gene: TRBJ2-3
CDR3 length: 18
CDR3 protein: CASSLVQQRGISTDTQYF
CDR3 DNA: TGTGCCAGCAGCTTAGTTCAGCAGCGGGGAATCAGCACAGATACGCAGTATTTT

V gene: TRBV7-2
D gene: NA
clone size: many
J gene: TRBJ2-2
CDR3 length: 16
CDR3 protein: CASSLEAGYSTGELFF
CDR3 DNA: TGTGCCAGCAGCTTAGAAGCAGGGTATAGTACCGGGGAGCTGTTTTTT

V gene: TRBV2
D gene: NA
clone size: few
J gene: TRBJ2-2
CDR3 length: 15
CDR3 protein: CASSDGTAMPGELFF
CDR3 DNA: TGTGCCAGCAGTGATGGGACTGCTATGCCCGGGGAGCTGTTTTTT

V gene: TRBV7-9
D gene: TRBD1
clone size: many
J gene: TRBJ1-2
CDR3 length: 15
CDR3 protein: CASSTGTGRSVGYTF
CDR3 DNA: TGTGCCAGCAGCACCGGGACAGGGCGGAGTGTAGGCTACACCTTC